Included here is one T cell receptor (beta chain) sequence, with context. Its antigen is undetermined. Data came from immunoSEQ multiplex PCR; TCRdb stores just in-frame clones and leaves some out. Seen here are 24,000 or so clones, around 77% observed once, and the top ten hold roughly 13%. V lost 3 bases to trimming and J lost 6 bases; unmatched junction nucleotides: 8. The CDR3 sequence is 15 residues long. CDR1 SGHTS and CDR2 YDEGEE come from the germline V gene. The data are from a study of OX40 agonist ivuxolimab in advanced cancers. Study observations and caveats: Not determined was the antigen specificity of the expanded peripheral T cells. Patients with a partial response at 0.1-3.0 mg/kg had among the lowest clonal expansion.

The sample in question was CD4+ or CD8+ T cells sorted from blood, obtained in a trial of the OX40 agonist ivuxolimab. The source is an adult with an advanced solid tumor such as melanoma, head and neck, liver or kidney cancer. The J gene is TRBJ1-4, the V gene TRBV5-8, with TRBD1 matching 7 bases. DNA of the CDR3: TGTGCCAGCAGCTACAGGGGATTAATTTATGAAAAACTGTTTTTT. Amino acid sequence: CASSYRGLIYEKLFF.